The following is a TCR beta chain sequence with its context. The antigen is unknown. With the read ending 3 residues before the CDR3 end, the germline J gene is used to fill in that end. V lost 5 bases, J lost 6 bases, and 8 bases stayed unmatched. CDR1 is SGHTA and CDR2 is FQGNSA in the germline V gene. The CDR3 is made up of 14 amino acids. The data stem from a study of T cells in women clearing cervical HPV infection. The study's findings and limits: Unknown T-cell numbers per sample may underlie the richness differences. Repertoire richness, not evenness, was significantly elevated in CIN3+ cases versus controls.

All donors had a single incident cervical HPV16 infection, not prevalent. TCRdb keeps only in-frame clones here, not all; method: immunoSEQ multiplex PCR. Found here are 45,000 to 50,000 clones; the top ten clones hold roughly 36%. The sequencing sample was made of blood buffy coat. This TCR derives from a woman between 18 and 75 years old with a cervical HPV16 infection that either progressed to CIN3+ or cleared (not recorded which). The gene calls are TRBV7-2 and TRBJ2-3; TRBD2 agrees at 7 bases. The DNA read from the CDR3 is TGTGCCAGCAGCACGGGGGGTAATATTGATACG. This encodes CASSTGGNIDT. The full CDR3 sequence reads CASSTGGNIDTQYF.